One T cell receptor (beta chain) is described in this entry. Its antigen is still unknown. The data stem from a study of cytomegalovirus exposure and HLA in healthy donors. Findings and limits, study-wide: A later look showed TCR association rates differing by HLA locus, highest for DRB1 and lowest for HLA-C. Sequencing probably produced one cluster of sequence variants that were highly shared.

Germline V gives CDR1 SNHLY, CDR2 FYNNEI. The CDR3 is 16 residues long. V trimming: 2 bases; J trimming: 5 bases; junction bases outside the gene matches: 8. Use of 60 Vbeta and 13 Jbeta primers characterized the PCR. Using immunoSEQ multiplex PCR, the repertoire was profiled, and TCRdb retains in-frame clones only, with some absent. Seen here are some 120,000 clones, about 63% observed once, and the top ten hold around 1.6%. This rearrangement joins TRBV2 to TRBJ2-5; TRBD2 matches at 10 bases. Sequencing was done on a sample of PBMCs. The TCR originated in a man aged 25 to 40 in good health and CMV-seropositive. The CDR3 DNA reads as TGTGCCAGCAGTGAAAGGCCTAGCGGGAGCGGCGAGACCCAGTACTTC. Residues: CASSERPSGSGETQYF.